Sequencing of this T cell receptor (beta chain) was carried out in a study of neurological immune-mediated disorders. Study-wide results and limits: The study found no CDR3 amino acid sequences shared by expanded clones across subjects, suggesting private repertoires in all groups.

The CDR3 covers 13 residues. V was shortened by 1 base and J by 3 bases, with 7 bases between the two germline ends. Germline V gives CDR1 SGHTA, CDR2 FQGNSA. The authors produced cDNA by 5'RACE using 10-nucleotide random UMIs. TCRdb ran MiXCR on the 5' RACE reads and lists one entry per CDR3 protein. Counted here are around 50,000 distinct CDR3 sequences, more than 20% occurring once; the ten biggest clones make up approximately 23%. As to this clonotype: Its antigen is as yet unknown.

This chain links TRBV7-2 with TRBJ2-7; D not certain. This receptor was taken from a woman in her 70s in good health. Material for sequencing was PBMCs. The DNA of the CDR3 is TGTGCCAGCAGCTTAGGCCAGGTCTACGAGCAGTACTTC. Amino acids: CASSLGQVYEQYF.